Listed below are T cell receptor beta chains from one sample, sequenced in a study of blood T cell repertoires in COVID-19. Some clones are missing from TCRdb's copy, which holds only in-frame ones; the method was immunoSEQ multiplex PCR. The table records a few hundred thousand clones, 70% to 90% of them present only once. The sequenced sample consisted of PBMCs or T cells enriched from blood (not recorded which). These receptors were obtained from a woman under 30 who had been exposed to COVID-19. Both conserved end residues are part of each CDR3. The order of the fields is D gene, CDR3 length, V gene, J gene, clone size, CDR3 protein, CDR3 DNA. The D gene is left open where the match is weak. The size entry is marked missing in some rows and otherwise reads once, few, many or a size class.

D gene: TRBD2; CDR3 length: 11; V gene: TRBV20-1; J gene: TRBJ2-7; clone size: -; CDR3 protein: CSWGDYYEQYF; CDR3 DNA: TGTTCATGGGGGGACTACTACGAGCAGTACTTC
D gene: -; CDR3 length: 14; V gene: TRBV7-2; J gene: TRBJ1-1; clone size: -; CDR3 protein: CASSLGRGHTEAFF; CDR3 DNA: TGTGCCAGCAGCTTAGGACGGGGTCACACTGAAGCTTTCTTT
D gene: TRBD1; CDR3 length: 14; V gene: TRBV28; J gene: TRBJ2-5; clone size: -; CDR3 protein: CASDRTGPQETQYF; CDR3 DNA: TGTGCCAGCGATCGGACAGGACCTCAAGAGACCCAGTACTTC
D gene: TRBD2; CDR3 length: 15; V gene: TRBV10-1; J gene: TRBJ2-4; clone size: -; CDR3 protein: CASSGRAGGRNIQYF; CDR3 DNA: TGCGCCTCCTCGGGGCGAGCGGGGGGGCGTAACATTCAGTACTTC
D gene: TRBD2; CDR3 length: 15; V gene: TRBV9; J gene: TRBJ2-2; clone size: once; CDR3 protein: CASSSSGSNTGELFF; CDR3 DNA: TGTGCCAGCAGCTCTAGCGGCTCGAACACCGGGGAGCTGTTTTTT
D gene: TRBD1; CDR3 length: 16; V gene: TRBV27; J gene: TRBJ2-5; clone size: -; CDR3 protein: CASRRPGQGAQGTQYF; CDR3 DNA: TGTGCCAGCAGGCGTCCGGGACAGGGGGCCCAAGGGACCCAGTACTTC
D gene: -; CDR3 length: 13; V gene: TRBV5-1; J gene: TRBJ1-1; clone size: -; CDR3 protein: CASSSTGNTEAFF; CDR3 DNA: TGCGCCAGCAGCTCGACAGGGAACACTGAAGCTTTCTTT
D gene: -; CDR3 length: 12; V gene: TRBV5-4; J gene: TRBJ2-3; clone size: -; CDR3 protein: CASSQWTDTQYF; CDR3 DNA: TGTGCCAGCAGCCAGTGGACAGATACGCAGTATTTT
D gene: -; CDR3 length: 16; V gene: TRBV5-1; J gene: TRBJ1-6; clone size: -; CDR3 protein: CASRQLQGMNNSPLHF; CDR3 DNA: TGCGCCAGCAGGCAACTTCAGGGGATGAATAATTCACCCCTCCACTTT
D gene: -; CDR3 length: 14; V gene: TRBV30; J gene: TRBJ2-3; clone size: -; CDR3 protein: CAWSVGRYTDTQYF; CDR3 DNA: TGTGCCTGGAGTGTGGGGAGATACACAGATACGCAGTATTTT
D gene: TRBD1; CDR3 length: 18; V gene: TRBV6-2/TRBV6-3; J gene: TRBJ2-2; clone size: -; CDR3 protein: CASSPHRDRATNTGELFF; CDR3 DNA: TGTGCCAGCAGTCCCCATCGGGACAGGGCCACGAACACCGGGGAGCTGTTTTTT
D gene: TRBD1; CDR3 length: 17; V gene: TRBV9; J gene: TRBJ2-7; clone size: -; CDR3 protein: CASSVAPGQGGAYEQYF; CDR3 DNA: TGTGCCAGCAGCGTAGCCCCTGGACAGGGGGGGGCCTACGAGCAGTACTTC
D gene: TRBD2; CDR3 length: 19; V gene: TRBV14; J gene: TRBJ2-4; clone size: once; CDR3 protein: CASSQDGSTSVLAKNIQYF; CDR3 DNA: TGTGCCAGCAGCCAAGATGGGTCGACTAGCGTTCTAGCCAAAAACATTCAGTACTTC
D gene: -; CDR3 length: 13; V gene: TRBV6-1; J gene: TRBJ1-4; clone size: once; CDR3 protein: CASSDRADEKLFF; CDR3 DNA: TGTGCCAGCAGTGACAGGGCCGATGAAAAACTGTTTTTT
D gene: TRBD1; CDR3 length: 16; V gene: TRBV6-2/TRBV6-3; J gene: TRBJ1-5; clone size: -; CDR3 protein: CASSYIQGAGNQPQHF; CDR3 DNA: TGTGCCAGCAGTTATATACAGGGGGCAGGCAATCAGCCCCAGCATTTT
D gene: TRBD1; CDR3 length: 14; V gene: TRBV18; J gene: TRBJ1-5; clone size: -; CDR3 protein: CASSLGTGDQPQHF; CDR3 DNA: TGTGCCAGCTCACTAGGGACAGGGGATCAGCCCCAGCATTTT
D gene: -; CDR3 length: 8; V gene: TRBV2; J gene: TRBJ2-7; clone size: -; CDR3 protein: CASNPTDF; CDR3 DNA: TGTGCCAGCAATCCGACAGACTTC
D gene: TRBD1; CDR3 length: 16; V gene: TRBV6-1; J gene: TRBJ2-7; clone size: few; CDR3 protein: CASSELLTGSVYEQYF; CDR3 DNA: TGTGCCAGCAGTGAACTTCTGACAGGGTCGGTCTACGAGCAGTACTTC
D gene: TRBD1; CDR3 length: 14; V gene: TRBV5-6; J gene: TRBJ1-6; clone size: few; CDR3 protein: CASSPGQGYSPLHF; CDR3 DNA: TGTGCCAGCAGCCCCGGACAGGGTTATTCACCCCTCCACTTT
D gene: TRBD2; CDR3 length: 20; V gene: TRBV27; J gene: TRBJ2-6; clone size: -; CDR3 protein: CASSLPGLAGGPSGANVLTF; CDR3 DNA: TGTGCCAGCAGTTTACCGGGACTAGCGGGGGGGCCCTCTGGGGCCAACGTCCTGACTTTC
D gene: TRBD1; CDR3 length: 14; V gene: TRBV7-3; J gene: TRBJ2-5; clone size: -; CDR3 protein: CASSLNGQGETQYF; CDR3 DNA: TGTGCCAGCAGCTTAAATGGACAGGGAGAGACCCAGTACTTC
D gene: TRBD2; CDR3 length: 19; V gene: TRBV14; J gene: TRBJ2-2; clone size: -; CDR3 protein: CASSQESWIAGTHTGELFF; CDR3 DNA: TGTGCCAGCAGCCAAGAATCGTGGATAGCGGGGACTCACACCGGGGAGCTGTTTTTT
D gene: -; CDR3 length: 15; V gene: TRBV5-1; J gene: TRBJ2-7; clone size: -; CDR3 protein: CASSLLGHSSYEQYF; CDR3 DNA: TGCGCCAGCAGCTTGCTTGGACATAGCTCCTACGAGCAGTACTTC
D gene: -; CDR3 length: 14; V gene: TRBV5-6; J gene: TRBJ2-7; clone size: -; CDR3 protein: CASSLGDTAYEQYF; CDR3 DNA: TGTGCCAGCAGCTTAGGGGACACCGCCTACGAGCAGTACTTC
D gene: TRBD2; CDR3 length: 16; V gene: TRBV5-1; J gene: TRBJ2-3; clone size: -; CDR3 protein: CASSLVAGGPTDTQYF; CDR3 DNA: TGCGCCAGCAGCTTGGTCGCGGGGGGGCCCACAGATACGCAGTATTTT
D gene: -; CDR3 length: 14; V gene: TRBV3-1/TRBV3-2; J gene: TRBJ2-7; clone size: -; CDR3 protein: CASSHSRETYEQYF; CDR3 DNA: TGTGCCAGCAGCCATAGCCGGGAGACCTACGAGCAGTACTTC
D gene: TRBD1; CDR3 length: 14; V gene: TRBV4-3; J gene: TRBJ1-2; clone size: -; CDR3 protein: CASSQEDRGLGYTF; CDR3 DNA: TGCGCCAGCAGCCAAGAGGACAGGGGGCTAGGCTACACCTTC
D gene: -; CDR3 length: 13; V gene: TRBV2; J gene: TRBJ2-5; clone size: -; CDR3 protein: CASPGVSPETQYF; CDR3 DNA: TGTGCCAGCCCGGGGGTTTCGCCGGAGACCCAGTACTTC
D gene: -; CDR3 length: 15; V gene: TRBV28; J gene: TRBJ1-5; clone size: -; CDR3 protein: CASSPPGGWGQPQHF; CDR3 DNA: TGTGCCAGCAGTCCCCCCGGAGGGTGGGGTCAGCCCCAGCATTTT
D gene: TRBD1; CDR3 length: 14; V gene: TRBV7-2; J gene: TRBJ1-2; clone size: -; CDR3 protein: CASSPMGQTYGYTF; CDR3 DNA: TGTGCCAGCAGCCCGATGGGACAGACCTATGGCTACACCTTC
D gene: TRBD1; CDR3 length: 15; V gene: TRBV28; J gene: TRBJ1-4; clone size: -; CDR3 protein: CASSFFTGGREKLFF; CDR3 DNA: TGTGCCAGCAGTTTCTTTACAGGGGGCCGGGAAAAACTGTTTTTT
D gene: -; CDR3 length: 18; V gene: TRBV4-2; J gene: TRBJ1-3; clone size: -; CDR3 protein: CASSQDFGFRRTGNTIYF; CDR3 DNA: TGTGCCAGCAGCCAAGATTTCGGGTTTCGGAGAACTGGAAACACCATATATTTT
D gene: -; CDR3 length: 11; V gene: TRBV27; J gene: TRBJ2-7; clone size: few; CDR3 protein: CASSPYYEQYF; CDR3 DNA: TGTGCCAGCAGTCCTTACTACGAGCAGTACTTC
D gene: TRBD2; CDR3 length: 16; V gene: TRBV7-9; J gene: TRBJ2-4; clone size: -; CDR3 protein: CASSYGTTIAKNIQYF; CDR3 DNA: TGTGCCAGCAGCTACGGGACTACCATAGCCAAAAACATTCAGTACTTC
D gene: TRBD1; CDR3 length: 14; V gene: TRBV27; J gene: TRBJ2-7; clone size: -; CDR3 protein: CASSLYRGVYEQYF; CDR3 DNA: TGTGCCAGCAGTTTATACAGGGGCGTCTACGAGCAGTACTTC
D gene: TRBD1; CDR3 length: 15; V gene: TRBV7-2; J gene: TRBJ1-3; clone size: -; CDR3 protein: CASSFGTASGNTIYF; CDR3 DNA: TGTGCCAGCAGCTTCGGGACAGCCTCTGGAAACACCATATATTTT
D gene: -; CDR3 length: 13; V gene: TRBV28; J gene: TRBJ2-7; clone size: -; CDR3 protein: CASTPGSSYEQYF; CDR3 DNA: TGTGCCAGCACCCCTGGCAGCTCCTACGAGCAGTACTTC
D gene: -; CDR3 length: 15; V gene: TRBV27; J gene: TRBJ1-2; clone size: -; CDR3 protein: CASSFLEVGRGGYTF; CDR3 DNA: TGTGCCAGCAGTTTCCTCGAGGTGGGGAGAGGTGGCTACACCTTC
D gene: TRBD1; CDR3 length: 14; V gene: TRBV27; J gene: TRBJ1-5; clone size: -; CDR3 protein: CASSLDRGNQPQHF; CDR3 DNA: TGTGCCAGCAGTTTAGACAGGGGAAATCAGCCCCAGCATTTT
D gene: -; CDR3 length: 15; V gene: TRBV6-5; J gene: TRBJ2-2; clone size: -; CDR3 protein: CASTRGQSNTGELFF; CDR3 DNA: TGTGCCAGCACCAGAGGACAGAGCAACACCGGGGAGCTGTTTTTT
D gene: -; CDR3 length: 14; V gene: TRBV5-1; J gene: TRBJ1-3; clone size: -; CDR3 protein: CASSSGQSGNTIYF; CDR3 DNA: TGCGCCAGCAGCTCCGGACAGTCTGGAAACACCATATATTTT
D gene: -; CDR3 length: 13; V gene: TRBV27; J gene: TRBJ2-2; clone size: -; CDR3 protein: CASSGSYTGELFF; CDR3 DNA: TGTGCCAGCTCGGGGTCATACACCGGGGAGCTGTTTTTT
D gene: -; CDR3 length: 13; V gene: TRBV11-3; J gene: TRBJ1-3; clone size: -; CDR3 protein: CASSPGIGNTIYF; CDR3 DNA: TGTGCCAGCAGCCCGGGGATTGGAAACACCATATATTTT
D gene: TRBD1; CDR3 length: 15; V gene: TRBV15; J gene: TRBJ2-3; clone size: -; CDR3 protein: CATSRARQGIDTQYF; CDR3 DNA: TGTGCCACCAGCAGAGCCCGACAGGGGATAGATACGCAGTATTTT
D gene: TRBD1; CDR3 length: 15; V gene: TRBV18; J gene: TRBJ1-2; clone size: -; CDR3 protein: CASSRTGGGDYGYTF; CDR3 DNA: TGTGCCAGCTCACGGACAGGGGGCGGTGACTATGGCTACACCTTC
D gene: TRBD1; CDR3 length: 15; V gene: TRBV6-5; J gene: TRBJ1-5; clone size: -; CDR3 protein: CASREGQESNQPQHF; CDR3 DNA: TGTGCCAGCAGGGAGGGACAGGAAAGCAATCAGCCCCAGCATTTT
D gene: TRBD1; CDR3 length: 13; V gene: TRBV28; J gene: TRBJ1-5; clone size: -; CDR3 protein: CASSRDRLQPQHF; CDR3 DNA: TGTGCCAGCAGTCGGGACAGACTACAGCCCCAGCATTTT
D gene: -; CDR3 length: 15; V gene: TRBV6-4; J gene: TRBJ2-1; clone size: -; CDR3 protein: CASSVAASSYNEQFF; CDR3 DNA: TGTGCCAGCAGCGTAGCAGCTAGCTCCTACAATGAGCAGTTCTTC
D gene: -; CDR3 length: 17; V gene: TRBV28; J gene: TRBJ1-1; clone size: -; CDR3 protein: CASSLFPERDMNTEAFF; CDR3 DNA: TGTGCCAGCAGTTTATTCCCGGAACGGGACATGAACACTGAAGCTTTCTTT